Presented here are 22 T cell receptor beta chains from one specimen sequenced in a study of cytomegalovirus exposure and HLA in healthy donors. Researchers ran the PCR with 60 Vbeta and 13 Jbeta primers. Method: immunoSEQ multiplex PCR; TCRdb's copy keeps in-frame clones and lacks some. Of roughly 190,000 clones listed, around 83% are singletons. Material: PBMCs. Source of these receptors: a woman between 18 and 29 years old in good health and CMV-seronegative.

CDR3 protein: CASSIIYSDRNTGELFF. The CDR3 nucleotides read TGTGCCAGTAGTATTATCTACTCGGACAGGAACACCGGGGAGCTGTTTTTT. This chain uses TRBV19 with TRBJ2-2, with D maybe TRBD1 (6 bases). Germline CDR1 is LNHDA and CDR2 is SQIVND (reference sequence). The CDR3 is 17 amino acids. Trimming shortened V by 3 bases and J by 1 base, and 15 bases separated the two germline ends.

V is TRBV2 and J is TRBJ2-1; 7 nucleotides line up with TRBD2. Germline CDR1 is SNHLY and CDR2 is FYNNEI. V trimming: 5 bases; J trimming: 4 bases; junction bases outside the gene matches: 8. This CDR3 is built from 15 residues. Here the CDR3 reads CASSLASGVYNEQFF. The DNA for the CDR3 is TGTGCCAGCAGTCTGGCTAGCGGAGTATACAATGAGCAGTTCTTC.

This chain uses TRBV10-2 with TRBJ1-2; 8 positions agree with TRBD1. This CDR3 is built from 13 residues. CDR1 and CDR2 (germline): WSHSY, SAAADI. J lost 3 bases, V lost 7 bases, and 4 bases had no gene match. The DNA of the CDR3 is TGCGCCAGCACTCCGACAGGGGACTATGGCTACACCTTC. Amino acid sequence: CASTPTGDYGYTF.

The table lists this clone with a few counts. The chain's CDR3 is CASSSTTEGNTEAFF. CDR3 bases: TGTGCCAGCAGCTCGACGACAGAAGGGAACACTGAAGCTTTCTTT. This chain uses TRBV7-9 with TRBJ1-1; possibly TRBD1 for D (5 bases). Trimming left V 4 bases short and J 1 base short, with 13 bases between. The CDR3 extends over 15 amino acids. Germline CDR1 is SEHNR and CDR2 is FQNEAQ (reference sequence).

The chain couples TRBV13 to TRBJ2-1; tentatively, D is TRBD2 (6 bases). Germline V gene sequence: CDR1 PRHDT, CDR2 FYEKMQ (reference sequence). This CDR3 region has 15 residues. Trimming removed 5 bases at V and 6 bases at J, with 17 bases between. The CDR3 coding sequence is TGTGCCAGCAGCACTAGGACTACCGCGATCAATGAGCAGTTCTTC. This translates into CASSTRTTAINEQFF.

The gene calls are TRBV7-8 and TRBJ2-5, with 15 nucleotides matching TRBD2. The CDR3 runs to 17 residues. Germline V gene sequence: CDR1 SGHVS, CDR2 FQNEAQ. The J segment lost 0 bases and the V segment lost 3 bases, leaving 2 bases of the junction unmatched. CDR3 residues: CASSFGLAGGYQETQYF. CDR3 coding DNA: TGTGCCAGCAGCTTCGGACTAGCGGGAGGGTACCAAGAGACCCAGTACTTC.

The chain employs TRBV30 and TRBJ2-5, with 16 bases that match TRBD2. This CDR3 comprises 18 residues. Trimming removed 2 bases from V and 4 bases from J; junction bases left unmatched: 10. CDR1 GTSNPN and CDR2 SVGIG come from the germline V gene (reference sequence). CDR3 amino acids: CAWSIFSGLAGGAETQYF. The CDR3 DNA follows: TGTGCCTGGAGTATCTTCTCGGGACTAGCGGGAGGGGCAGAGACCCAGTACTTC.

The CDR3 nucleotides are TGTGCCAGCAGCTTCGAGGGAACTGAAGCTTTCTTT. Its translation: CASSFEGTEAFF. The chain joins TRBV7-9 to TRBJ1-1, with no clear D. The V gene lost 3 bases and the J gene lost 5 bases, with 7 bases spanning the gap. The CDR3 runs to 12 residues. Germline V gives CDR1 SEHNR, CDR2 FQNEAQ (reference sequence).

The chain couples TRBV30 to TRBJ1-2; D not certain. CDR3 length: 14 residues. CDR1 GTSNPN and CDR2 SVGIG come from the germline V gene (reference sequence). With 3 bases removed from V and 0 bases from J, the gap between germline ends came to 11 bases. The CDR3 nucleotides read TGTGCCTGGAGGAGACACTTTGCTAACTATGGCTACACCTTC. Translated: CAWRRHFANYGYTF.

The table lists this clone with a count of one. The gene calls are TRBV18 and TRBJ2-5, with 7 bases matching TRBD1. CDR3 length: 15 amino acids. The germline CDR1 and CDR2 sequences are KGHSH and LQKENI. The V gene end was trimmed by 3 bases and the J gene end by 1 base; junction bases not matched to a gene: 5. CDR3 protein: CASSPPDRAQETQYF. CDR3 bases: TGTGCCAGCTCACCCCCCGACAGGGCCCAAGAGACCCAGTACTTC.

The J gene is TRBJ2-1, the V gene TRBV6-5; 11 bases are a match to TRBD2. Trimming removed 4 bases from V and 5 bases from J; junction bases left unmatched: 7. The CDR3 has 16 residues. CDR1 MNHEY and CDR2 SVGAGI come from the germline V gene. The CDR3 DNA is TGTGCCAGCAGTTCGCAGACTAGCGGGAAGGACAATGAGCAGTTCTTC. Protein product: CASSSQTSGKDNEQFF.

The chain carries TRBV27 and TRBJ1-5; 7 nucleotides agree with TRBD1. There are 15 residues in the CDR3. The germline V gene has CDR1 MNHEY and CDR2 SMNVEV (reference sequence). The junction had 7 bases not matched to a gene; V was cut back by 3 bases and J by 5 bases. CDR3 nucleotides: TGTGCCAGCAGTTTTGATCGGGACAGAGATCAGCCCCAGCATTTT. This gives the protein CASSFDRDRDQPQHF.

The gene calls are TRBV7-9 and TRBJ2-7; TRBD1 aligns across 8 bases. V shed 5 bases and J 3 bases; nucleotides not matched to a gene: 6. The CDR3 totals 14 residues. Germline values: CDR1 SEHNR, CDR2 FQNEAQ (reference sequence). CDR3 in DNA: TGTGCCAGCAGCCGAGAGGGACAGGACTACGAGCAGTACTTC. Translation gives CASSREGQDYEQYF.

This chain connects TRBV9 to TRBJ2-1; TRBD2 matches at 12 bases. Trimming removed 0 bases from V and 2 bases from J; junction bases left unmatched: 12. This CDR3 is built from 20 residues. CDR1 is SGDLS, CDR2 YYNGEE, per germline. The CDR3, as DNA: TGTGCCAGCAGCGTAGGCGGGCTAGCGGGGGGGGTTAACGCCTACAATGAGCAGTTCTTC. Translated: CASSVGGLAGGVNAYNEQFF.

The rearrangement joins TRBV2 to TRBJ1-2; 7 bases are shared with TRBD1. CDR1 and CDR2 from the germline V gene are SNHLY and FYNNEI. The CDR3 spans 13 residues. V shed 4 bases and J 4 bases; nucleotides not matched to a gene: 3. The CDR3 sequence: CASSGDSFYGYTF. CDR3 bases: TGTGCCAGCAGTGGGGACAGTTTCTATGGCTACACCTTC.

The chain uses TRBV30 and TRBJ1-2, with D possibly TRBD1 on 5 matching bases. The CDR3 has 16 residues. The germline CDR1 and CDR2 sequences are GTSNPN and SVGIG (reference sequence). V was cut by 3 bases and J by 3 bases, with 20 bases left in between. CDR3 sequence: CAWRSLRTGGDYGYTF. CDR3 DNA sequence: TGTGCCTGGAGATCTTTGAGAACCGGGGGTGACTATGGCTACACCTTC.

This chain links TRBV7-9 with TRBJ2-1; D is unresolved. The germline V gene encodes CDR1 SEHNR and CDR2 FQNEAQ (reference sequence). The CDR3 extends over 16 amino acids. Trimming removed 5 bases from V and 5 bases from J, with 19 bases in between. Here the CDR3 DNA reads TGTGCCAGCAGCCCGGCGGTGCGGTCCAGAAACAATGAGCAGTTCTTC. Translation: CASSPAVRSRNNEQFF. The full variable domain, its missing parts supplied by reference TRBV7-9 and TRBJ2-1, is DTGVSQNPRHKITKRGQNVTFRCDPISEHNRLYWYRQTLGQGPEFLTYFQNEAQLEKSRLLSDRFSAERPKGSFSTLEIQRTEQGDSAMYLCASSPAVRSRNNEQFFGPGTRLTVL.

This clone appeared a few times. The rearrangement joins TRBV2 to TRBJ2-1, with 9 positions matching TRBD2. The ends lost 5 bases at V and 2 bases at J; junction bases unmatched: 4. This CDR3 has 15 amino acids. Germline V gene sequence: CDR1 SNHLY, CDR2 FYNNEI. In nucleotides, the CDR3 is TGTGCCAGCAGTCTCCCTAGCGGGGCCTACAATGAGCAGTTCTTC. It encodes CASSLPSGAYNEQFF.

This clone was counted between two and nine times. J is TRBJ1-1 and V is TRBV6-5, with D tentatively TRBD1 (5 bases). Germline V gene data show CDR1 as MNHEY and CDR2 as SVGAGI. Trimming cost V 2 bases and J 2 bases, with 6 bases left between them. The CDR3 covers 13 residues. The CDR3 bases are TGTGCCAGCAGTTACGGACAAAACACTGAAGCTTTCTTT. It is translated as CASSYGQNTEAFF.

V is TRBV4-3 and J is TRBJ1-1; D possibly corresponds to TRBD1 (5 bases). Per germline, CDR1 LGHNA and CDR2 YSLEER. Trimming took off 0 bases at V and 4 bases at J, with 15 bases between the two ends. The CDR3 consists of 16 residues. CDR3 bases: TGCGCCAGCAGCCAAGATCCCCCCGGGGGGATCACTGAAGCTTTCTTT. The encoded protein is CASSQDPPGGITEAFF.

CDR3 region: CASSVGEGVGTEAFF. Here the CDR3 DNA reads TGTGCCAGCAGCGTAGGAGAGGGGGTGGGCACTGAAGCTTTCTTT. The rearrangement uses TRBV9 and TRBJ1-1; a possible D gene is TRBD1 (6 bases). CDR3 length: 15 amino acids. Germline V CDR1 and CDR2: SGDLS, YYNGEE. The ends were cut back, 0 bases at V and 4 bases at J, with 13 bases in the middle. The complete variable domain, with remaining parts taken from reference TRBV9 and TRBJ1-1, reads DSGVTQTPKHLITATGQRVTLRCSPRSGDLSVYWYQQSLDQGLQFLIQYYNGEERAKGNILERFSAQQFPDLHSELNLSSLELGDSALYFCASSVGEGVGTEAFFGQGTRLTVV.

This chain uses TRBV5-6 with TRBJ1-5; D is perhaps TRBD1 (5 bases). In germline, CDR1 is SGHDT, CDR2 YYEEEE. This CDR3 is 17 amino acids long. Trimming left V 0 bases short and J 4 bases short, with 17 bases between. The CDR3 sequence: CASSLAYSGRDNQPQHF. The CDR3, as DNA: TGTGCCAGCAGCTTGGCGTATTCTGGCAGGGATAATCAGCCCCAGCATTTT.